One and the same sample provided the 28 T cell receptor beta chains below, sequenced in a study of blood T cell repertoires in COVID-19 (dated by TCRdb to 2020 to 2021). Libraries were made using the immunoSEQ multiplex PCR assay. TCRdb took this table from immuneACCESS and kept in-frame rearrangements with V and J called. Such tables lack part of the clones; where checked against another copy, unresolved V genes explain under half of the gap, and the rest is unexplained. The sample contains approximately 160,000 clones, approximately 85% of them found a single time. The ten top clones hold around 1.2% of the sample. The sample consisted of peripheral blood. The receptors were sampled from a man between 60 and 70 years old who had recovered from COVID-19.

The V and J genes are TRBV3-1 (or the pseudogene TRBV3-2) and TRBJ2-5, with TRBD2 matching over 14 bases. Germline-derived CDR1 and CDR2 are LGHDT and YNNKEL (reference sequence). The CDR3 length is 17 residues. V trimming: 5 bases; J trimming: 4 bases; junction bases outside the gene matches: 9. The CDR3 nucleotides read TGTGCCAGCAGCTCGAGACTAGCGGGGGGGCCCCGAGAGACCCAGTACTTC. Translation gives CASSSRLAGGPRETQYF.

The J gene is TRBJ2-7, the V gene TRBV7-2; D is possibly TRBD2 (6 bases). The CDR3 has 14 amino acids. The V gene lost 6 bases and the J gene lost 3 bases, with 15 bases spanning the gap. Germline lookup yields CDR1 SGHTA and CDR2 FQGNSA. The CDR3 protein is CASSRARGNYEQYF. In nucleotides, the CDR3 is TGTGCCAGCAGTCGTGCGCGGGGCAACTACGAGCAGTACTTC. Filled out from reference TRBV7-2 and TRBJ2-7, the complete variable domain reads GAGVSQSPSNKVTEKGKDVELRCDPISGHTALYWYRQSLGQGLEFLIYFQGNSAPDKSGLPSDRFSAERTGGSVSTLTIQRTQQEDSAVYLCASSRARGNYEQYFGPGTRLTVT.

As for this clone: Additional DNA sequences in this sample encode the identical CDR3. This chain uses TRBV5-1 with TRBJ2-3, with 8 bases fitting TRBD1. The germline gives CDR1 SGHRS, CDR2 YFSETQ. This CDR3 spans 16 amino acids. Trimming cost V 0 bases and J 0 bases; bases outside gene matches: 3. CDR3 sequence (DNA): TGCGCCAGCAGCTTGGCCGGACAGGGAAGCACAGATACGCAGTATTTT. Translating it yields CASSLAGQGSTDTQYF.

The J gene is TRBJ2-7, the V gene TRBV19; the D gene is possibly TRBD2 (5 bases). V was trimmed by 10 bases and J by 7 bases, leaving 17 bases between them. This CDR3 has 12 amino acids. Germline CDR1 LNHDA, CDR2 SQIVND (reference sequence). The CDR3 reads CATSGSGDEQYF. The CDR3 DNA reads TGTGCCACCTCGGGGTCTGGTGATGAGCAGTACTTC.

The V call is TRBV5-1, the J call TRBJ2-2, with 7 bases lining up with TRBD1. Germline V lookup: CDR1 SGHRS, CDR2 YFSETQ. The CDR3 has 15 amino acids. Unmatched junction bases numbered 5, after V lost 3 bases and J lost 3 bases. The CDR3 DNA sequence: TGCGCCAGCAGCTGGACAGGTTTGGACACCGGGGAGCTGTTTTTT. Its translation is CASSWTGLDTGELFF. Full variable domain (rest looked up from reference TRBV5-1 and TRBJ2-2): KAGVTQTPRYLIKTRGQQVTLSCSPISGHRSVSWYQQTPGQGLQFLFEYFSETQRNKGNFPGRFSGRQFSNSRSEMNVSTLELGDSALYLCASSWTGLDTGELFFGEGSRLTVL.

The chain carries TRBV6-5 and TRBJ2-5; D is ambiguous. There are 14 residues in the CDR3. In germline, CDR1 is MNHEY, CDR2 SVGAGI. V was trimmed by 5 bases and J by 1 base, leaving 11 bases between them. The CDR3, as DNA: TGTGCCAGCAGTCCTGACTGGAGCCAAGAGACCCAGTACTTC. It is translated as CASSPDWSQETQYF.

The CDR3 here is CASSLSTVPTGELFF. The CDR3 bases are TGTGCCAGCAGCTTATCGACAGTCCCCACCGGGGAGCTGTTTTTT. The V call is TRBV7-9, the J call TRBJ2-2, with a possible D match to TRBD1 (5 bases). The CDR3 length is 15 residues. CDR1 and CDR2 (germline): SEHNR, FQNEAQ (reference sequence). V lost 2 bases, J lost 4 bases, and 11 bases lay in between.

With regard to this clone: One end of the junction does not line up with germline, which may come from a read error. The chain recombines TRBV7-2 with TRBJ1-3; D ambiguous. The CDR3 has 15 residues. Per the germline V gene, CDR1 is SGHTA and CDR2 is FQGNSA. DNA for the CDR3: TGTGCCAGCAGCTCTTACTTGGACTCTGGCAACACCATATATTTT. Amino acids: CASSSYLDSGNTIYF.

The chain employs TRBV2 and TRBJ2-7; TRBD2 matches 7 bases. Germline lookup yields CDR1 SNHLY and CDR2 FYNNEI. The CDR3 length is 12 residues. Trimming removed 4 bases from V and 8 bases from J; junction bases left unmatched: 5. CDR3: CASSGFGTKQYF. CDR3 DNA sequence: TGTGCCAGCAGTGGCTTTGGGACTAAGCAGTACTTC. Filled out from reference TRBV2 and TRBJ2-7, the complete variable domain reads EPEVTQTPSHQVTQMGQEVILRCVPISNHLYFYWYRQILGQKVEFLVSFYNNEISEKSEIFDDQFSVERPDGSNFTLKIRSTKLEDSAMYFCASSGFGTKQYFGPGTRLTVT.

The V gene is TRBV25-1, the J gene TRBJ2-1; 7 positions agree with TRBD1. Trimming cost V 1 base and J 7 bases; bases outside gene matches: 4. CDR3 length equals 14 residues. CDR1 MGHDK and CDR2 SYGVNS come from the germline V gene. The DNA for the CDR3 is TGTGCCAGCAGTGAATTTAAGGGGGCGAATGAGCAGTTCTTC. As protein: CASSEFKGANEQFF.

Only one count was recorded for this clone. The chain couples TRBV9 to TRBJ2-3; 10 bases line up with TRBD1. Unmatched junction bases numbered 14, after V lost 1 base and J lost 6 bases. Germline V CDR1 and CDR2: SGDLS, YYNGEE. The CDR3 sequence is 18 residues long. The CDR3 sequence is CASSVLGQGSSFVDTQYF. In DNA, the CDR3 is TGTGCCAGCAGCGTATTGGGACAGGGGTCGTCGTTCGTGGATACGCAGTATTTT.

The chain combines TRBV5-4 with TRBJ1-3; TRBD1 matches at 7 bases. The germline CDR1 and CDR2 sequences are SGHNT and YYREEE (reference sequence). V gave up 3 bases and J gave up 1 base; unmatched junction bases: 4. The CDR3 covers 15 residues. The CDR3 DNA is TGTGCCAGCAGCTCCCAGGGGGTATCTGGAAACACCATATATTTT. Its protein is CASSSQGVSGNTIYF.

J is TRBJ2-5 and V is TRBV28, with 13 bases fitting TRBD2. The junction had 9 bases not matched to a gene; V was cut back by 3 bases and J by 5 bases. The CDR3 is made up of 17 amino acids. The germline V gene has CDR1 MDHEN and CDR2 SYDVKM. CDR3 loop: CASSFPGLAGSGETQYF. As DNA, the CDR3 is TGTGCCAGCAGTTTCCCGGGACTAGCGGGGAGTGGGGAGACCCAGTACTTC.

This clone was recorded a few times. In DNA, the CDR3 is TGTGCCATCAGGGGACAGGGAGATCAGCCCCAGCATTTT. This translates into CAIRGQGDQPQHF. V gene TRBV10-3 combines with J gene TRBJ1-5; 9 nucleotides align to TRBD1. Losses at the gene ends were 6 bases for V and 5 bases for J; bases not matched to a gene: 2. The CDR3 loop spans 13 amino acids. The germline V gene has CDR1 ENHRY and CDR2 SYGVKD.

CDR3 sequence reads: CASSLGATTTYEQYF. The DNA of the CDR3 is TGTGCCAGCAGCTTGGGAGCAACGACAACCTACGAGCAGTACTTC. J is TRBJ2-7 and V is TRBV5-4; no definite D call. Between the trimmed V and J ends, which lost 0 bases and 2 bases, there was a span of 12 bases. The germline V gene has CDR1 SGHNT and CDR2 YYREEE (reference sequence). This CDR3 comprises 15 residues.

The chain is built from TRBV28 and TRBJ1-1; the D gene is possibly TRBD1 (5 bases). Germline V gene data show CDR1 as MDHEN and CDR2 as SYDVKM. CDR3 size: 14 residues. The V and J ends lost 7 bases and 4 bases respectively, with 16 bases between them. CDR3 DNA sequence: TGTGCCAGCACCCCGCAAGGGGTTGGCACTGAAGCTTTCTTT. Translation gives CASTPQGVGTEAFF.

The chain links TRBV5-4 to TRBJ1-2; a weak D match, TRBD1 (6 bases). CDR1 SGHNT and CDR2 YYREEE come from the germline V gene (reference sequence). The CDR3 is 14 amino acids. Trimming removed 4 bases at V and 4 bases at J, with 14 bases between. CDR3 sequence (DNA): TGTGCCAGCAGCCAGGCAGGGGTTGGCTATGGCTACACCTTC. It yields the protein CASSQAGVGYGYTF.

The chain has TRBV3-1 (or the pseudogene TRBV3-2) and TRBJ1-6, with D maybe TRBD1 (5 bases). V was cut by 5 bases and J by 7 bases, with 18 bases left in between. The CDR3 runs to 16 residues. Germline V gives CDR1 LGHDT, CDR2 YNNKEL (reference sequence). The CDR3 bases are TGTGCCAGCAGCTTCGGAGGGCAGGGCGAAAATTCACCCCTCCACTTT. Translation gives CASSFGGQGENSPLHF.

A single count supports this clone. V gene TRBV9 combines with J gene TRBJ2-3, with D maybe TRBD2 (6 bases). CDR1 is SGDLS and CDR2 is YYNGEE in the germline V gene. The CDR3 is made up of 15 amino acids. V lost 2 bases and J 1 base, leaving 11 bases between the germline ends. The CDR3 region is CASSVGTRRTDTQYF. CDR3 nucleotides: TGTGCCAGCAGCGTGGGGACTCGCCGCACAGATACGCAGTATTTT. Full variable domain (outside the CDR3, taken from reference TRBV9 and TRBJ2-3): DSGVTQTPKHLITATGQRVTLRCSPRSGDLSVYWYQQSLDQGLQFLIQYYNGEERAKGNILERFSAQQFPDLHSELNLSSLELGDSALYFCASSVGTRRTDTQYFGPGTRLTVL.

The chain uses TRBV5-4 and TRBJ1-2; tentative D call: TRBD1 (5 bases). CDR1 SGHNT and CDR2 YYREEE come from the germline V gene (reference sequence). Between the trimmed V and J ends, which lost 4 bases and 6 bases, there was a span of 19 bases. The CDR3 totals 15 residues. CDR3 bases: TGTGCCAGCAGCCTACTCGCGACAGTAGTGAATGGCTACACCTTC. Amino acids: CASSLLATVVNGYTF.

The V gene is TRBV4-1, the J gene TRBJ2-3; 14 bases align to TRBD2. Trimming cost V 4 bases and J 6 bases; bases outside gene matches: 6. The germline V gene has CDR1 MGHRA and CDR2 YSYEKL. The CDR3 has 16 residues. The CDR3 nucleotides read TGCGCCAGCAGCCGGACTAGCGGGGGGACGCAGGATACGCAGTATTTT. Translating gives CASSRTSGGTQDTQYF.

In this sample, this clone turned up once. The rearrangement uses TRBV7-6 and TRBJ2-7, with D maybe TRBD1 (6 bases). Per germline, CDR1 SGHVS and CDR2 FNYEAQ. The CDR3 extends over 13 amino acids. V gave up 1 base and J gave up 3 bases, with 7 bases separating them. The CDR3 protein is CASSLEQGYEQYF. In DNA, the CDR3 is TGTGCCAGCAGCTTAGAACAGGGCTACGAGCAGTACTTC.

The chain combines TRBV7-3 with TRBJ2-1; TRBD1 might be the D (5 bases). From germline, CDR1 is SGHTA and CDR2 FQGTGA. Deletions cut 5 bases from V and 3 bases from J, with 14 bases between. The CDR3 is 15 residues long. The DNA for the CDR3 is TGTGCCAGCAGCCAGATCCCAGGGTACTACAATGAGCAGTTCTTC. It codes for CASSQIPGYYNEQFF. Combining the CDR3 with reference TRBV7-3 and TRBJ2-1 gives the whole variable domain GAGVSQTPSNKVTEKGKYVELRCDPISGHTALYWYRQSLGQGPEFLIYFQGTGAADDSGLPNDRFFAVRPEGSVSTLKIQRTERGDSAVYLCASSQIPGYYNEQFFGPGTRLTVL.

The V gene is TRBV5-6, the J gene TRBJ1-2, with D possibly being TRBD1 (6 bases). Germline CDR1 SGHDT, CDR2 YYEEEE. Trimming took off 1 base at V and 7 bases at J, with 11 bases between the two ends. This CDR3 comprises 13 residues. Here the CDR3 reads CASSLQGLFGYTF. The CDR3 DNA follows: TGTGCCAGCAGCTTGCAGGGGTTGTTTGGCTACACCTTC.

The gene calls are TRBV29-1 and TRBJ1-1; D uncertain. Trimming pared 4 bases from V and 5 bases from J, leaving 14 bases between. The CDR3 consists of 13 residues. CDR1 is SQVTM, CDR2 ANQGSEA, per germline. The chain's CDR3 is CSVGAGGGTEAFF. CDR3 coding DNA: TGCAGCGTTGGGGCTGGAGGTGGTACTGAAGCTTTCTTT.

The V call is TRBV12-2, the J call TRBJ2-7; TRBD1, the table's D call, was not compared with the DNA. TRBV12-2 is marked as a pseudogene. The CDR3 is 11 residues long. CDR3 sequence reads: CASRPGNEQYF. CDR3 DNA: TGTGCAAGTCGCCCAGGAAACGAGCAGTACTTC.

CDR3 sequence: CASSALTSGGADTQYF. CDR3 DNA: TGTGCCAGTAGTGCCCTAACTAGCGGGGGAGCAGATACGCAGTATTTT. The chain joins TRBV19 to TRBJ2-3; 11 bases align to TRBD2. This CDR3 is built from 16 residues. CDR1 is LNHDA and CDR2 is SQIVND in the germline V gene (reference sequence). The ends lost 5 bases at V and 4 bases at J; junction bases unmatched: 8.

The chain is built from TRBV27 and TRBJ1-2; D gene ambiguous. The CDR3 length is 14 residues. Trimming took off 5 bases at V and 0 bases at J, with 10 bases between the two ends. Germline V lookup: CDR1 MNHEY, CDR2 SMNVEV (reference sequence). The CDR3, as DNA: TGTGCCAGCAGTCCCAAGTCAGCTAACTATGGCTACACCTTC. Translated: CASSPKSANYGYTF.